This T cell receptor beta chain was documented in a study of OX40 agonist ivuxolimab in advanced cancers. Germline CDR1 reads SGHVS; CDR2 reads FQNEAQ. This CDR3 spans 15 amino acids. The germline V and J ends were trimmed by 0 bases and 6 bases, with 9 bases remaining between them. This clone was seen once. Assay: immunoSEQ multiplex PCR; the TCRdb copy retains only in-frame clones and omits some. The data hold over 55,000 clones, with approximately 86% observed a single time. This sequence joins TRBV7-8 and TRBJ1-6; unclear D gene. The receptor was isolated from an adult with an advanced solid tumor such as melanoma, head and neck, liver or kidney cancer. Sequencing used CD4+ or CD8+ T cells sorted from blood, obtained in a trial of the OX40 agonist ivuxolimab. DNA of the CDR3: TGTGCCAGCAGCTTAGCCCAGCCCGCTAATTCACCCCTCCACTTT. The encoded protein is CASSLAQPANSPLHF.